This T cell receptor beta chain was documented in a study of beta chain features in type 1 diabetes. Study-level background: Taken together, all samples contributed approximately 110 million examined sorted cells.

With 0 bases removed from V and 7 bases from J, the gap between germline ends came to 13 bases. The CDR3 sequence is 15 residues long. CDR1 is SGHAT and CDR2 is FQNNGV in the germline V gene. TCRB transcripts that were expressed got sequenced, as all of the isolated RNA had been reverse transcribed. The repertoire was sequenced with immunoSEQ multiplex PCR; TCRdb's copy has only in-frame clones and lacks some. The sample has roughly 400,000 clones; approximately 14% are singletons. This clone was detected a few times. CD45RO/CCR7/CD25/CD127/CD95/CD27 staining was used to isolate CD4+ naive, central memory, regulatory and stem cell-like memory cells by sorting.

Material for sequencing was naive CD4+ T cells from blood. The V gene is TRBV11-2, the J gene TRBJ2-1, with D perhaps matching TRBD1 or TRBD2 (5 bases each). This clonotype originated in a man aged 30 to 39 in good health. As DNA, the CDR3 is TGTGCCAGCAGCTTAGATGGGACCCGGTCGAATGAGCAGTTCTTC. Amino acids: CASSLDGTRSNEQFF.